This passage covers 22 T cell receptor beta chains from one sample sequenced in a study of CD8 T cells in ankylosing spondylitis. TCRdb reanalysed the 5' RACE reads using MiXCR and keeps one entry per CDR3 protein. This table holds approximately 220,000 distinct CDR3 sequences, 25% to 30% found once. The sample was blood, either unsorted or a sorted T cell fraction (not recorded which). The receptors were gathered from a male donor with ankylosing spondylitis or in good health (not recorded which).

About this clonotype: This sequence may be a read error, since a much larger clone differs from it by one base. V gene TRBV12-3 or TRBV12-4 combines with J gene TRBJ2-7; D not resolved. The CDR3 loop spans 14 amino acids. V was shortened by 5 bases and J by 6 bases, with 17 bases between the two germline ends. This CDR3 is CASSANRNTCEQYF. As DNA, the CDR3 is TGTGCCAGCAGTGCGAACAGAAATACCTGCGAGCAGTACTTC.

The chain recombines TRBV29-1 with TRBJ2-1; no reliable D call. With 0 bases removed from V and 11 bases from J, the gap between germline ends came to 11 bases. The CDR3 is 12 residues long. Germline CDR1 SQVTM, CDR2 ANQGSEA. As DNA, the CDR3 is TGCAGCGTTGAAGACCCCCTCTTTAAGCAGTTCTTC. As protein: CSVEDPLFKQFF.

The chain has TRBV20-1 and TRBJ2-3; D possibly uses TRBD1 or TRBD2 (5 bases each). From germline, CDR1 is DFQATT and CDR2 SNEGSKA (reference sequence). V was pared by 0 bases and J by 2 bases, with 9 bases between. This CDR3 spans 14 amino acids. CDR3 amino acids: CSARDLGVTDTQYF. The CDR3 nucleotides are TGCAGTGCTAGAGATCTGGGGGTCACAGATACGCAGTATTTT.

This clonotype has more than one count but fewer than ten. The V call is TRBV7-2, the J call TRBJ2-3, with D possibly being TRBD2 (7 bases). The CDR3 totals 14 residues. Germline CDR1 is SGHTA and CDR2 is FQGNSA. Trimming took 5 bases from V and 10 from J, leaving 19 bases between them. The CDR3 reads CASSAPGGAGAQYF. CDR3 sequence (DNA): TGTGCCAGCAGCGCACCGGGGGGCGCAGGTGCGCAGTATTTT.

This clonotype was detected many times. V gene TRBV7-3 combines with J gene TRBJ2-1, with 8 positions matching TRBD2. V was clipped by 5 bases and J by 4 bases; unmatched bases: 10. Germline values: CDR1 SGHTA, CDR2 FQGTGA. There are 16 residues in the CDR3. The DNA for the CDR3 is TGTGCCAGCAGCCCCGGTTCGGGAGGGCCTTACAATGAGCAGTTCTTC. This codes for CASSPGSGGPYNEQFF. Complete variable domain (other parts from reference TRBV7-3 and TRBJ2-1): GAGVSQTPSNKVTEKGKYVELRCDPISGHTALYWYRQSLGQGPEFLIYFQGTGAADDSGLPNDRFFAVRPEGSVSTLKIQRTERGDSAVYLCASSPGSGGPYNEQFFGPGTRLTVL.

This chain links TRBV7-8 with TRBJ2-5, with D perhaps being TRBD1 or TRBD2 (5 bases each). The CDR3 consists of 15 residues. Per the germline V gene, CDR1 is SGHVS and CDR2 is FQNEAQ. The V end was cut by 3 bases, the J end by 1 base, with 12 bases between. CDR3 in DNA: TGTGCCAGCAGCTTGACGCCGGGACCCCAAGAGACCCAGTACTTC. Translated: CASSLTPGPQETQYF.

This clonotype was found many times. CDR3 region: CASSTEGGRSETQYF. CDR3 nucleotides: TGCGCCAGCAGCACGGAAGGCGGGAGAAGCGAGACCCAGTACTTC. This rearrangement joins TRBV5-1 to TRBJ2-5; 7 positions match TRBD2. Germline loops: CDR1 SGHRS, CDR2 YFSETQ. The CDR3 contains 15 residues. V shed 4 bases and J 5 bases; nucleotides not matched to a gene: 11.

This clonotype was seen a single time. The chain couples TRBV5-1 to TRBJ2-1; 13 bases fit TRBD2. The CDR3 covers 14 residues. V was pared by 6 bases and J by 9 bases, with 6 bases of the junction left unmatched. Germline loops: CDR1 SGHRS, CDR2 YFSETQ. CDR3 DNA: TGCGCCAGCACCGGGACTAGCGGGACCGTTGAGCAGTTCTTC. It encodes CASTGTSGTVEQFF.

The rearrangement uses TRBV29-1 and TRBJ2-1; 9 bases map to TRBD2. Germline lookup yields CDR1 SQVTM and CDR2 ANQGSEA. The CDR3 covers 15 residues. V lost 6 bases, J lost 7 bases, and 13 bases stayed unmatched. In nucleotides, the CDR3 is TGCAGCGTCGGCTGGGGCGGGAGGGCCTCGAATGAGCAGTTCTTC. Protein: CSVGWGGRASNEQFF.

This clonotype was detected ten times or more. V gene TRBV20-1 combines with J gene TRBJ1-1; D perhaps matches TRBD1 (5 bases). The V end lost 6 bases, the J end lost 5 bases, and 10 bases lay between the germline ends. Germline V gene lookup returns CDR1 DFQATT and CDR2 SNEGSKA (reference sequence). This CDR3 spans 11 amino acids. The CDR3 sequence: CSAGRGTEAFF. Here the CDR3 DNA reads TGCAGTGCGGGACGAGGGACTGAAGCTTTCTTT.

Only a few counts were recorded for this clonotype. The chain carries TRBV29-1 and TRBJ2-1; 7 bases line up with TRBD2. This CDR3 has 16 amino acids. Losses at the gene ends were 6 bases for V and 2 bases for J; bases not matched to a gene: 13. From germline, CDR1 is SQVTM and CDR2 ANQGSEA. CDR3 DNA: TGCAGCGTCGTGGCGGGGACTAACCCAACCTACAATGAGCAGTTCTTC. Encoded protein: CSVVAGTNPTYNEQFF.

This clonotype has only a few counts. This chain connects TRBV12-3 or TRBV12-4 to TRBJ1-3; D gene unclear. The CDR3 loop spans 16 amino acids. Trimming cost V 5 bases and J 0 bases, with 14 bases left between them. The CDR3 DNA follows: TGTGCCAGCAGTCACCAGCCGAGGCACTCTGGAAACACCATATATTTT. It yields the protein CASSHQPRHSGNTIYF.

This clonotype appeared many times. The chain employs TRBV4-1 and TRBJ2-1; TRBD1 is a possible D gene (6 bases). CDR3 length: 17 amino acids. Germline CDR1 MGHRA, CDR2 YSYEKL. Trimming cost V 4 bases and J 5 bases, with 21 bases left between them. CDR3 sequence: CASSLRQAAVKDNEQFF. The DNA of the CDR3 is TGCGCCAGCAGCCTCCGACAGGCCGCCGTCAAGGACAATGAGCAGTTCTTC.

V usage is TRBV20-1 and J usage is TRBJ1-1; 7 bases are shared with TRBD1. Per germline, CDR1 DFQATT and CDR2 SNEGSKA (reference sequence). The J segment lost 4 bases and the V segment lost 1 base, leaving 3 bases of the junction unmatched. CDR3 length equals 13 residues. The CDR3 sequence is CSARASGGTEAFF. In nucleotides, the CDR3 is TGCAGTGCTAGAGCATCAGGGGGCACTGAAGCTTTCTTT.

The rearrangement uses TRBV7-2 and TRBJ2-5, with D hard to call. CDR1 SGHTA and CDR2 FQGNSA come from the germline V gene. The CDR3 extends over 14 amino acids. V lost 4 bases and J 5 bases, leaving 14 bases between the germline ends. The CDR3 spells CASSYGATGETQYF. The CDR3 DNA follows: TGTGCCAGCAGCTACGGAGCCACCGGGGAGACCCAGTACTTC.

This clonotype occurred once. The rearrangement joins TRBV7-2 to TRBJ2-7; the D is unclear. CDR1 SGHTA and CDR2 FQGNSA come from the germline V gene. CDR3 length equals 13 residues. Trimming removed 5 bases at V and 3 bases at J, with 11 bases between. The CDR3 bases are TGTGCCAGCAGCCCTGGACGGCGCTACGAGCAGTACTTC. It translates to CASSPGRRYEQYF.

This clonotype occurred many times. The V gene is TRBV7-3, the J gene TRBJ2-3; either TRBD1 or TRBD2 may fit D (5 bases each). The CDR3 is made up of 16 amino acids. Germline V gene lookup returns CDR1 SGHTA and CDR2 FQGTGA. Trimming took off 4 bases at V and 4 bases at J, with 18 bases between the two ends. CDR3 coding DNA: TGTGCCAGCAGCTCCACAGAGGGGAGCGTGGCAGATACGCAGTATTTT. This gives the protein CASSSTEGSVADTQYF.

Ten or more counts support this clonotype. The CDR3 spells CASTKLAGDYNEQFF. The CDR3 DNA reads as TGTGCCAGCACTAAACTAGCGGGAGACTACAATGAGCAGTTCTTC. The chain uses TRBV12-3 or TRBV12-4 and TRBJ2-1, with TRBD2 matching over 11 bases. This CDR3 is built from 15 residues. The ends lost 7 bases at V and 3 bases at J; junction bases unmatched: 5.

This clonotype was seen ten or more times. The CDR3 is CSYTVTRDEQFF. As DNA, the CDR3 is TGCAGCTACACGGTGACCCGGGATGAGCAGTTCTTC. The chain has TRBV29-1 and TRBJ2-1; no clear D gene. Germline CDR1 SQVTM, CDR2 ANQGSEA. The length of the CDR3 is 12 residues. V shed 8 bases and J shed 8 bases, with 16 bases lying between them.

This clonotype was seen ten or more times. The V gene is TRBV6-2 or TRBV6-3, the J gene TRBJ2-7; D is perhaps TRBD1 (5 bases). Per the germline V gene, CDR1 is MNHEY and CDR2 is SVGEGT. V dropped 7 bases and J dropped 6 bases, with 16 bases sitting between them. The CDR3 totals 13 residues. The CDR3 region is CASNQGRATEQYF. The CDR3 nucleotides are TGTGCCAGCAACCAGGGTCGGGCCACCGAGCAGTACTTC.

This clonotype has ten or more counts. The chain recombines TRBV24-1 with TRBJ2-1; 11 positions match TRBD2. The CDR3 runs to 16 residues. The trim removed 2 bases at V and 8 bases at J, leaving 7 bases unmatched. Germline V gene data show CDR1 as KGHDR and CDR2 as SFDVKD. The CDR3 sequence: CATSDSISGRVYEQFF. In nucleotides, the CDR3 is TGTGCCACCAGTGATTCCATTAGCGGGAGGGTCTATGAGCAGTTCTTC.

This chain links TRBV12-3 or TRBV12-4 with TRBJ2-7; D is ambiguous. The V gene lost 5 bases and the J gene lost 4 bases, with 9 bases spanning the gap. The CDR3 length is 12 residues. CDR3 sequence: CASSTDVYEQYF. As DNA, the CDR3 is TGTGCCAGCAGTACGGACGTATACGAGCAGTACTTC.